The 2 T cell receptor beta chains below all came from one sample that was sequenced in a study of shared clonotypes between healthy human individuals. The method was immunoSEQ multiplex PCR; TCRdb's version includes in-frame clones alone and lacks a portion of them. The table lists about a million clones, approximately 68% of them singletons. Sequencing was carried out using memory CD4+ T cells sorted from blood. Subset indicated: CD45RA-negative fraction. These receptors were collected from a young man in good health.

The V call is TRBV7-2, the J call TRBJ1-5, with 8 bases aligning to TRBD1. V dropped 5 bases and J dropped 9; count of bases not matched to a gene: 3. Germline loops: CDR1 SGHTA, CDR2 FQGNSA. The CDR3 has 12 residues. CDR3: CASSPGTGPQHF. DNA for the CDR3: TGTGCCAGCAGCCCTGGGACAGGGCCCCAGCATTTT.

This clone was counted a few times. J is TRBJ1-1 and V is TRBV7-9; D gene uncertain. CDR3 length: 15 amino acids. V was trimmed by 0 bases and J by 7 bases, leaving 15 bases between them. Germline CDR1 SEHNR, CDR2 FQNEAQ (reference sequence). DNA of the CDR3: TGTGCCAGCAGCTTAGCGCTCAGAGCCAAAGATGAAGCTTTCTTT. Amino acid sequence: CASSLALRAKDEAFF.